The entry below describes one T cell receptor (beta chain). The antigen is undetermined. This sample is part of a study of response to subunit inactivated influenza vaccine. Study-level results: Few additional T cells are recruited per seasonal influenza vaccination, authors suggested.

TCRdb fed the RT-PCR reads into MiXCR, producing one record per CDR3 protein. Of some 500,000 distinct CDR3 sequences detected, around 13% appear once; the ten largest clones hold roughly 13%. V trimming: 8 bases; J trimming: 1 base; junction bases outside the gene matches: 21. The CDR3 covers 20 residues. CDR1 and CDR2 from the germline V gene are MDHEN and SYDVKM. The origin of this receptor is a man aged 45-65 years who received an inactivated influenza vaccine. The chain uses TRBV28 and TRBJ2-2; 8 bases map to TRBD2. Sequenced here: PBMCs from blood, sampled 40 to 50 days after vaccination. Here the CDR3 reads CASSTQVVREGLWNTGELFF. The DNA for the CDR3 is TGTGCCAGCTCCACCCAAGTGGTCCGGGAGGGCCTTTGGAACACCGGGGAGCTGTTTTTT.